The sequence of this TCR beta chain was determined in a study of T cell changes during pregnancy in multiple sclerosis. TCRdb keeps only in-frame clones here, not all; method: immunoSEQ multiplex PCR. Altogether around 75,000 clones are present, approximately 93% being singletons, with the ten largest covering roughly 0.13%. CDR3 length: 16 residues. Per germline, CDR1 SNHLY and CDR2 FYNNEI. V lost 7 bases, J lost 1 base, and 19 bases lay in between. The origin of this receptor is a female donor with multiple sclerosis, enrolled in a pregnancy study. The specimen comprised CD4+ T cells from peripheral blood mononuclear cells, sampled after pregnancy. The chain is built from TRBV2 and TRBJ1-1, with a tentative D call TRBD1 (5 bases). In DNA, the CDR3 is TGTGCCAGCATCCTACTCGCGGTGGGGGGGAACACTGAAGCTTTCTTT. It yields the protein CASILLAVGGNTEAFF.